This entry is about one T cell receptor beta chain. Germline V lookup: CDR1 LGHNA, CDR2 YSLEER. The V segment lost 4 bases and the J segment 8 bases; nucleotides outside the gene matches: 16. The CDR3 contains 16 residues. This sample was taken from a study of blood T cell repertoires in COVID-19. Study as a whole: Samples came from the United States, Italy and Spain, spanning acute and convalescent COVID-19.

Sequencing used immunoSEQ multiplex PCR; TCRdb keeps in-frame clones, though not all of them. The sample lists some 55,000 clones, 87% occurring once. The chain uses TRBV4-3 and TRBJ1-2; 7 nucleotides line up with TRBD1. This clonotype was sampled from a man in his sixties with acute or convalescent COVID-19. The sequenced sample consisted of peripheral blood. CDR3 DNA: TGCGCCAGCAGCCCCCCCGAGGGACAGAGGCGGGGAGGCTACACCTTC. Residues: CASSPPEGQRRGGYTF.